The clone carrying this TCR beta chain is a singleton in its sample. Its antigen is unidentified. Produced via immunoSEQ multiplex PCR; TCRdb's table is partial and in-frame only. The repertoire consists of around 120,000 clones, with roughly nine tenths occurring once and the leading ten covering around 30%. This sample was included in a study of T cell responses to AZD1222 COVID-19 vaccine. Study findings and constraints: White British people made up most donors, females outnumbered males, and clonal diversity was possibly underestimated. Only five to seven individuals given AZD1222 were seropositive at baseline. Rises in breadth and depth of Spike-specific TCRs came after two AZD1222 doses. Of spike-specific TCRs, nearly half reportedly target regions left unmutated in variants.

Germline V gene sequence: CDR1 SEHNR, CDR2 FQNEAQ (reference sequence). V was clipped by 6 bases and J by 5 bases; unmatched bases: 6. There are 13 residues in the CDR3. This clonotype was sampled from an adult in good health. This chain connects TRBV7-9 to TRBJ1-2; TRBD1 aligns across 7 bases. Sequences were derived from peripheral blood, sampled on day 0 of AZD1222 vaccination. CDR3 region: CASREGTAYGYTF. As DNA, the CDR3 is TGTGCCAGCAGGGAGGGGACAGCTTATGGCTACACCTTC.